This T cell receptor (beta chain) was documented in a study of somatic mutations in cytotoxic T cells in rheumatoid arthritis. Whole-study context: Patient blood, which was peripheral blood collected as 30 ml EDTA, was drawn right after diagnosis and before any treatment started. General study results and limits: Within 8 of 65 patients, the single biggest CD8+ clone made up more than 20% of CD8+ cells. The study found CD8+ clonality increased with age in rheumatoid arthritis patients, not healthy controls.

There are 17 residues in the CDR3. Germline V gene sequence: CDR1 SQVTM, CDR2 ANQGSEA. Trimming took 4 bases from V and 5 from J; bases not matched to a gene: 18. Positive magnetic bead selection, which isolated the CD4+ and CD8+ cells, was followed by a flow cytometry check of purity. Only one count was recorded for this clone. What it recognizes is unknown. The assay was immunoSEQ multiplex PCR, and TCRdb's table has in-frame clones only and misses some. Of tens of thousands of clones in the sample, approximately 80% were seen once. The chain uses TRBV29-1 and TRBJ1-2, with 8 bases identical to TRBD1. The source of this sequence is an adult with rheumatoid arthritis. The specimen sequenced was CD8+ T cells sorted from blood. The CDR3 reads CSVADPLGQGVFYGYTF. CDR3 sequence (DNA): TGCAGCGTTGCCGATCCCTTAGGACAGGGAGTATTTTATGGCTACACCTTC.